This T cell receptor beta chain was observed in a study of T cells in Graves' hyperthyroidism and ophthalmopathy (dated by TCRdb to between 2019 and 2020). Regarding the research as a whole: Peripheral blood was collected at initial diagnosis, before any treatment. Thyroid tissue and blood T-cell repertoires from several Graves' hyperthyroidism patients were also compared in the study. After blood sampling, hyperthyroidism patients were treated with methimazole at a starting dose of 30 mg daily, and ophthalmopathy patients were treated with high-dose intravenous methylprednisolone. Whether ophthalmopathy could be predicted prospectively was tested in an independent validation cohort made up of approximately 19 hyperthyroidism patients plus 17 patients who later progressed to ophthalmopathy. To identify distinguishing TCR V-J signatures, a discovery cohort of 100 patients was used, comprising some 45 with Graves' ophthalmopathy and around 60 with stable Graves' hyperthyroidism. The paper describes TCR Vbeta CDR3 sequencing of around 130 peripheral blood samples, made up of 43 ophthalmopathy patients, over 70 hyperthyroidism patients and 17 progressor patients. The 75 to 100 discovery patients were randomly split 7:3 into training and test sets.

Graves' hyperthyroidism was defined as stable when no progression to ophthalmopathy occurred over 18 months of follow-up. Hyperthyroidism patients were newly diagnosed, with disease duration under 2 months, and aged 18 to 65 years. The study excluded patients with uncontrolled infections, other autoimmune diseases, pregnancy or lactation. Diagnoses were established on the basis of clinical symptoms, serum thyroxine and TRAb, thyroid ultrasound, and orbital computed tomography. PBMCs were separated from roughly 10 ml of fresh peripheral blood using Ficoll-Paque density gradient centrifugation. Trizol reagent was used to extract total RNA, and RNA quality was then checked on an Agilent 2100 Bioanalyzer. The TCR beta CDR3 regions were amplified from the RNA transcripts. A first-round RT-PCR of the TCR CDR3 used the HTBI primer set with the Qiagen OneStep RT-PCR kit. Libraries were constructed in a second round of multiplex PCR, after which size selection and purification were performed. The libraries were sequenced on an Illumina HiSeq2000 using paired-end 100 bp reads. The source study handled its data this way. SOAPnuke was used to process the raw data, removing reads that contained adapters or uncalled bases, had a mean Phred below 15, or lacked an exact match to the constant primer or identifier. High-quality paired reads were merged with COPE v1.2.5, and unique nucleotide sequences were defined as clonotypes. Clonotypes were aligned to IMGT TRBV, TRBD and TRBJ reference segments using MiTCR v1.1. The analysis included only V-J combinations with a frequency above 0.0001, which together covered roughly 99% of the repertoires. The TCS score was defined as F50 (clonal expansion) divided by E x V (chaos), with BLOSUM62-based TCRdist calculated between CDR3 peptides within each V-J. Welch's t-statistics and random forest reduced 450 to 600 V-J features to 10 to 15, which were used in a naive Bayes classifier (R e1071). TCRdb reworked the public reads: Q25 trimming with fastp, MiXCR clone assembly, productive beta chains retained. Identical CDR3 proteins give one entry, which carries the most common genes and DNA. None of the V and J calls come from the authors' own analysis; TCRdb made them. Here the sample has about 200,000 distinct CDR3 sequences; 18% occur a single time. The ten largest clones represent 44% of the sample.

Paper-wide results and their limitations: Most expanded thyroid clonotypes (frequency above 0.001) were also detected in blood, suggesting blood repertoires may reflect thyroid immune responses. In validation, the model predicted progression to ophthalmopathy a median of about 6.8 months before onset, with about 67% sensitivity and more than 72% specificity. No statistical method was used to fix the sample size in advance, and group allocation was not hidden from the investigators. A 13 V-J signature model separated ophthalmopathy from stable hyperthyroidism, with roughly 88% sensitivity and approximately 81% specificity in cross-validation and 80%/75% in testing.

This clonotype came up many times. This clone's antigen is unknown. The record has no base qualities; no much larger clone is one base away. Based on the germline V gene, the CDR1 and CDR2 sequences are ENHRY and SYGVKD. The cysteine opens and the phenylalanine closes a CDR3 of 15 amino acids. Only the CDR3 part of the read is kept: 45 bases, read in frame from the first base. V sheds 7 bases and J sheds 3 bases, leaving 18 bases between their ends. The sequence was obtained from a man in his forties or fifties with Graves' hyperthyroidism. The sequence links TRBV10-3 to TRBJ1-1, with the D gene uncertain. Specimen: blood. The CDR3 region has the sequence CAITPGGAHDTEAFF. The DNA is TGTGCCATCACCCCCGGCGGCGCCCATGACACTGAAGCTTTCTTT.